These 12 T cell receptor beta chains came from one sample sequenced in a study of blood T cell repertoires in COVID-19. Method: immunoSEQ multiplex PCR; TCRdb's copy keeps in-frame clones and lacks some. The repertoire consists of 400,000 to 500,000 clones, with 86% occurring once and the leading ten covering 1.4%. The sequencing sample was made of peripheral blood. The source of these receptors is a woman under 40 with active or convalescent COVID-19.

As to this clone: Other nucleotide sequences from this sample produce the same CDR3. V is TRBV5-1 and J is TRBJ1-2, with a weak D call TRBD1 (5 bases). This CDR3 is 13 amino acids long. V was pared by 0 bases and J by 3 bases, with 6 bases between. Germline-derived CDR1 and CDR2 are SGHRS and YFSETQ. As DNA, the CDR3 is TGCGCCAGCAGCTTGGGCAGGGACTATGGCTACACCTTC. It yields the protein CASSLGRDYGYTF. Drawing the rest from reference TRBV5-1 and TRBJ1-2, the complete variable domain is KAGVTQTPRYLIKTRGQQVTLSCSPISGHRSVSWYQQTPGQGLQFLFEYFSETQRNKGNFPGRFSGRQFSNSRSEMNVSTLELGDSALYLCASSLGRDYGYTFGSGTRLTVV.

The V and J genes are TRBV11-3 and TRBJ2-1; TRBD2 aligns across 9 bases. This CDR3 contains 15 residues. Per the germline V gene, CDR1 is SGHNT and CDR2 is YENEEA. The V and J ends lost 2 bases and 6 bases, in that order; junction bases with no gene match: 5. CDR3 residues: CASSLRTSVVNEQFF. CDR3 coding DNA: TGTGCCAGCAGCTTAAGGACTAGCGTCGTCAATGAGCAGTTCTTC.

This chain joins TRBV3-1 (or the pseudogene TRBV3-2) and TRBJ2-1, with TRBD2 identical over 8 bases. This CDR3 spans 15 amino acids. Germline assignment: CDR1 LGHDT and CDR2 YNNKEL (reference sequence). The V and J ends lost 3 bases and 6 bases, in that order; junction bases with no gene match: 7. The CDR3 sequence is CASSHYQGLVNEQFF. DNA of the CDR3: TGTGCCAGCAGCCACTACCAGGGACTAGTCAATGAGCAGTTCTTC.

The chain recombines TRBV6-5 with TRBJ1-1, with 8 bases fitting TRBD1. With 5 bases clipped from V and 1 base from J, the junction kept 6 bases outside the gene matches. Per the germline V gene, CDR1 is MNHEY and CDR2 is SVGAGI. The CDR3 consists of 15 residues. CDR3 sequence: CASSPNRGENTEAFF. CDR3 in DNA: TGTGCCAGCAGTCCTAACAGGGGGGAGAACACTGAAGCTTTCTTT.

A remark on this clone: This sample also contains other DNA sequences that code for the same CDR3. This chain uses TRBV20-1 with TRBJ2-1; the D is unclear. Trimming shortened V by 5 bases and J by 1 base, and 3 bases separated the two germline ends. Germline CDR1 reads DFQATT; CDR2 reads SNEGSKA (reference sequence). The CDR3 covers 11 residues. The CDR3 sequence: CSAPSYNEQFF. The CDR3 DNA sequence: TGCAGTGCTCCTTCCTACAATGAGCAGTTCTTC.

The DNA for the CDR3 is TGTGCCAGCAGTACTAAAACAGGGGAGTCATCACCCCTCCACTTT. This sequence encodes CASSTKTGESSPLHF. This chain uses TRBV7-6 with TRBJ1-6; 7 nucleotides align to TRBD1. Germline CDR1 SGHVS, CDR2 FNYEAQ. CDR3 length equals 15 residues. J gave up 10 bases and V 6 bases, and 12 bases lay outside the gene matches. Using reference TRBV7-6 and TRBJ1-6 for the parts outside the CDR3, the full variable domain is GAGVSQSPRYKVTKRGQDVALRCDPISGHVSLYWYRQALGQGPEFLTYFNYEAQQDKSGLPNDRFSAERPEGSISTLTIQRTEQRDSAMYRCASSTKTGESSPLHFGNGTRLTVT.

The J gene is TRBJ2-7, the V gene TRBV6-1; D remains unclear. The CDR3 is 15 amino acids. V was shortened by 2 bases and J by 4 bases, with 15 bases between the two germline ends. In germline, CDR1 is MNHNS, CDR2 SASEGT. As DNA, the CDR3 is TGTGCCAGCAGTGAATCGTGGTCCAGTCCGTACGAGCAGTACTTC. Translated: CASSESWSSPYEQYF.

The chain uses TRBV27 and TRBJ2-1, with TRBD2 as a possible D gene (5 bases). The CDR3 covers 15 residues. V was shortened by 4 bases and J by 4 bases, with 14 bases between the two germline ends. Per germline, CDR1 MNHEY and CDR2 SMNVEV (reference sequence). The CDR3 sequence: CASSSSPRGYNEQFF. In DNA, the CDR3 is TGTGCCAGCAGTTCCTCCCCACGGGGTTACAATGAGCAGTTCTTC.

This chain joins TRBV6-5 and TRBJ2-7; D is undetermined. V lost 3 bases, J lost 0 bases, and 12 bases lay in between. CDR3 size: 15 residues. CDR1 is MNHEY, CDR2 SVGAGI, per germline. The CDR3 reads CASSYTLRSSYEQYF. DNA for the CDR3: TGTGCCAGCAGTTATACCTTGCGGAGCTCCTACGAGCAGTACTTC.

This chain connects TRBV5-1 to TRBJ2-7; 7 bases are a match to TRBD1. Germline V CDR1 and CDR2: SGHRS, YFSETQ. CDR3 size: 14 residues. The V segment lost 1 base and the J segment 6 bases; nucleotides outside the gene matches: 7. CDR3 coding DNA: TGCGCCAGCAGCTTGAGACAGGGCAGCGGCGAGCAGTACTTC. Translating gives CASSLRQGSGEQYF.

The chain has TRBV20-1 and TRBJ2-7; TRBD1 matches 10 bases. CDR1 is DFQATT, CDR2 SNEGSKA, per germline (reference sequence). J gave up 7 bases and V 3 bases, and 12 bases lay outside the gene matches. CDR3 length: 15 residues. CDR3 nucleotides: TGCAGTGCTAGTGCTACCGGGACAGGGGCTGGGGAGCAGTACTTC. Protein product: CSASATGTGAGEQYF.

V and J are TRBV7-6 and TRBJ1-5; 8 bases line up with TRBD1. The CDR3 contains 17 residues. The V gene end was trimmed by 0 bases and the J gene end by 0 bases; junction bases not matched to a gene: 4. Germline CDR1 and CDR2: SGHVS and FNYEAQ. The CDR3 nucleotides are TGTGCCAGCAGCTTAGCGGGGACAGGTGGTAGCAATCAGCCCCAGCATTTT. Amino acids: CASSLAGTGGSNQPQHF.